Below are 16 T cell receptor beta chains sequenced from a single sample in a study of blood T cell repertoires in COVID-19. Generated by immunoSEQ multiplex PCR, the TCRdb table keeps only in-frame clones and is missing some. This sample has approximately 200,000 clones; approximately 80% occur once, and the top ten carry 1.8%. The sequenced sample consisted of PBMCs or T cells enriched from blood (not recorded which). The receptors were gathered from a man in his 60s who had recovered from COVID-19.

Here the CDR3 reads CASSLSDRGHGYTF. The CDR3 DNA reads as TGTGCCAGCAGCTTATCGGACAGGGGACATGGCTACACCTTC. The chain links TRBV7-9 to TRBJ1-2, with 9 positions matching TRBD1. This CDR3 has 14 amino acids. Germline lookup yields CDR1 SEHNR and CDR2 FQNEAQ (reference sequence). After removal of 2 bases from V and 6 bases from J, the junction contained 4 bases not matched to a gene.

The V and J genes are TRBV6-5 and TRBJ1-4; possibly TRBD1 for D (5 bases). Germline assignment: CDR1 MNHEY and CDR2 SVGAGI. This CDR3 comprises 15 residues. V was trimmed by 2 bases and J by 0 bases, leaving 7 bases between them. The CDR3 DNA reads TGTGCCAGCAGTTACGACAGCTCAACTAATGAAAAACTGTTTTTT. This gives the protein CASSYDSSTNEKLFF.

The rearrangement joins TRBV3-1 (or the pseudogene TRBV3-2) to TRBJ2-2, with TRBD1 matching 9 bases. Trimming cost V 0 bases and J 5 bases; bases outside gene matches: 4. Germline CDR1 and CDR2: LGHDT and YNNKEL (reference sequence). The CDR3 is made up of 16 amino acids. Here the CDR3 DNA reads TGTGCCAGCAGCCAAGATTGGGGACAGGGTACCGGGGAGCTGTTTTTT. Protein: CASSQDWGQGTGELFF.

This rearrangement joins TRBV24-1 to TRBJ1-2; possibly TRBD1 for D (6 bases). Germline CDR1 KGHDR, CDR2 SFDVKD. The CDR3 length is 15 residues. V lost 3 bases to trimming and J lost 2 bases, with 12 bases between them. CDR3 sequence: CATSDPSDRNYGYTF. The CDR3 DNA reads as TGTGCCACCAGTGATCCCTCGGACAGAAACTATGGCTACACCTTC.

CDR3: CASSPFTSGETQYF. CDR3 bases: TGTGCCAGCAGTCCTTTCACTAGCGGGGAGACCCAGTACTTC. The chain carries TRBV27 and TRBJ2-5; the match to TRBD2 covers 9 bases. This CDR3 has 14 residues. Germline CDR1 and CDR2: MNHEY and SMNVEV (reference sequence). Trimming took 5 bases from V and 5 from J; bases not matched to a gene: 6.

The rearrangement links TRBV12-5 to TRBJ2-5; TRBD1 might be the D (5 bases). V dropped 3 bases and J dropped 3 bases, with 11 bases sitting between them. This CDR3 contains 14 residues. Germline CDR1 reads LGHNT; CDR2 reads FRNRAP. The CDR3 bases are TGTGCTAGTGGTTTTGGCCGACAGAAAGAGACCCAGTACTTC. Protein sequence: CASGFGRQKETQYF.

This rearrangement joins TRBV5-1 to TRBJ1-1, with 8 bases identical to TRBD1. V lost 0 bases, J lost 1 base, and 8 bases stayed unmatched. CDR1 is SGHRS and CDR2 is YFSETQ in the germline V gene. The CDR3 covers 17 residues. The CDR3 DNA follows: TGCGCCAGCAGCTTGGCAGAAAGGACAGGGCAGAACACTGAAGCTTTCTTT. It is translated as CASSLAERTGQNTEAFF.

The chain uses TRBV7-2 and TRBJ1-6, with TRBD1 matching 10 bases. This CDR3 comprises 17 residues. V dropped 4 bases and J dropped 3; count of bases not matched to a gene: 6. Per germline, CDR1 SGHTA and CDR2 FQGNSA. The CDR3 DNA reads as TGTGCCAGCAGCTACCGACAGGGGGCGGGCTATAATTCACCCCTCCACTTT. Translated: CASSYRQGAGYNSPLHF.

The chain combines TRBV5-1 with TRBJ2-2; TRBD1 matches at 7 bases. Germline CDR1 and CDR2: SGHRS and YFSETQ. Losses at the gene ends were 2 bases for V and 3 bases for J; bases not matched to a gene: 7. The CDR3 extends over 16 amino acids. The CDR3 here is CASSLLGGSDTGELFF. The CDR3 nucleotides are TGCGCCAGCAGCTTATTAGGGGGCTCGGACACCGGGGAGCTGTTTTTT. Full variable domain (outside the CDR3, taken from reference TRBV5-1 and TRBJ2-2): KAGVTQTPRYLIKTRGQQVTLSCSPISGHRSVSWYQQTPGQGLQFLFEYFSETQRNKGNFPGRFSGRQFSNSRSEMNVSTLELGDSALYLCASSLLGGSDTGELFFGEGSRLTVL.

This rearrangement joins TRBV6-2 or TRBV6-3 to TRBJ2-7; D may be TRBD2 (5 bases). V was pared by 5 bases and J by 1 base, with 15 bases between. The CDR3 sequence is 15 residues long. CDR1 MNHEY and CDR2 SVGEGT come from the germline V gene. CDR3 region: CASSPPGFPSYEQYF. The CDR3 coding sequence is TGTGCCAGCAGTCCCCCGGGGTTCCCATCCTACGAGCAGTACTTC.

This chain joins TRBV11-3 and TRBJ1-5, with D unresolved. The germline V and J ends were trimmed by 1 base and 2 bases, with 6 bases remaining between them. The V gene's germline CDR1 is SGHNT and CDR2 YENEEA. This CDR3 contains 14 residues. CDR3 protein: CASSLGGRNQPQHF. CDR3 in DNA: TGTGCCAGCAGCTTAGGTGGGCGCAATCAGCCCCAGCATTTT.

The V gene is TRBV6-5, the J gene TRBJ1-4, with D maybe TRBD1 (6 bases). CDR1 is MNHEY, CDR2 SVGAGI, per germline. The CDR3 loop spans 16 amino acids. V dropped 4 bases and J dropped 0 bases, with 12 bases sitting between them. The CDR3 DNA is TGTGCCAGCAGTTTAGCAGGGGCAGCAACTAATGAAAAACTGTTTTTT. It translates to CASSLAGAATNEKLFF.

The chain has TRBV7-2 and TRBJ2-4; D uncertain. CDR1 is SGHTA and CDR2 is FQGNSA in the germline V gene. The V end lost 1 base, the J end lost 8 bases, and 9 bases lay between the germline ends. The CDR3 is 13 amino acids. CDR3 DNA: TGTGCCAGCAGCTTAGTTGAGAGGCACATTCAGTACTTC. It yields the protein CASSLVERHIQYF.

The CDR3 loop reads CASSLASFVSNTEAFF. In nucleotides, the CDR3 is TGTGCCAGCAGCTTAGCGAGCTTCGTATCGAACACTGAAGCTTTCTTT. V and J are TRBV7-2 and TRBJ1-1; D unclear. The V end lost 0 bases, the J end lost 1 base, and 12 bases lay between the germline ends. The CDR3 covers 16 residues. In germline, CDR1 is SGHTA, CDR2 FQGNSA.

The chain recombines TRBV6-5 with TRBJ2-7, with TRBD1 identical over 9 bases. V dropped 2 bases and J dropped 3; count of bases not matched to a gene: 8. The germline V gene has CDR1 MNHEY and CDR2 SVGAGI. CDR3 length: 16 amino acids. The CDR3 region is CASSYRDRADVYEQYF. The DNA of the CDR3 is TGTGCCAGCAGTTACCGGGACAGGGCCGACGTCTACGAGCAGTACTTC.

This chain's CDR3 is CASSFVTSGFTSTDTQYF. CDR3 nucleotides: TGCGCCAGCAGTTTTGTGACTAGCGGATTTACTAGCACAGATACGCAGTATTTT. The chain links TRBV10-1 to TRBJ2-3; 9 bases agree with TRBD2. Trimming removed 5 bases from V and 0 bases from J; junction bases left unmatched: 12. This CDR3 has 18 amino acids. CDR1 is WNHNN and CDR2 is SYGVQD in the germline V gene (reference sequence).